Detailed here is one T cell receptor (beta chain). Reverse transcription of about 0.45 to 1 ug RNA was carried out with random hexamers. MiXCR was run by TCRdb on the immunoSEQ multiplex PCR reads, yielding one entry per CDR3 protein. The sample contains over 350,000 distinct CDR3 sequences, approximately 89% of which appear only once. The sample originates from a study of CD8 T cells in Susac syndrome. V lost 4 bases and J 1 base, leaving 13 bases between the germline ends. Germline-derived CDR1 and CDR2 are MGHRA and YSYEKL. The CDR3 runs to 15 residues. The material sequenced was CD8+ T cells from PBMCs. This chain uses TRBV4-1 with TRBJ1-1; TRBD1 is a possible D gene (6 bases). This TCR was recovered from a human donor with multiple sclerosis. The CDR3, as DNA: TGCGCCAGCAGCCGGACTTCGGACAGGAACACTGAAGCTTTCTTT. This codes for CASSRTSDRNTEAFF.